This TCR beta chain is from a study of yellow fever vaccine responses in identical twins. Points from the study as a whole: Reported findings indicate that twins' vaccine T cell responses seemed partially convergent, partially personalized.

Germline V gene data show CDR1 as SGHTA and CDR2 as FQGTGA. V was shortened by 1 base and J by 4 bases, with 7 bases between the two germline ends. This CDR3 is 13 amino acids long. From the RT-PCR reads, TCRdb called clonotypes with MiXCR, one entry per CDR3 protein. The top ten clones hold approximately 2% of a sample with some 9,900 distinct CDR3 sequences, around four fifths of them seen once. Remarks on this clonotype: What it binds is not known.

This TCR was sampled from a woman between 18 and 29 years old who received the yellow fever vaccine. The chain carries TRBV7-3 and TRBJ2-5; D might be TRBD2 (6 bases). The source material was T cells from blood (PBMCs), unsorted or a sorted subset (not recorded which), sampled before or after yellow fever vaccination (not recorded which). In nucleotides, the CDR3 is TGTGCCAGCAGCTTAAGCGGGACAGAGACCCAGTACTTC. The encoded protein is CASSLSGTETQYF.